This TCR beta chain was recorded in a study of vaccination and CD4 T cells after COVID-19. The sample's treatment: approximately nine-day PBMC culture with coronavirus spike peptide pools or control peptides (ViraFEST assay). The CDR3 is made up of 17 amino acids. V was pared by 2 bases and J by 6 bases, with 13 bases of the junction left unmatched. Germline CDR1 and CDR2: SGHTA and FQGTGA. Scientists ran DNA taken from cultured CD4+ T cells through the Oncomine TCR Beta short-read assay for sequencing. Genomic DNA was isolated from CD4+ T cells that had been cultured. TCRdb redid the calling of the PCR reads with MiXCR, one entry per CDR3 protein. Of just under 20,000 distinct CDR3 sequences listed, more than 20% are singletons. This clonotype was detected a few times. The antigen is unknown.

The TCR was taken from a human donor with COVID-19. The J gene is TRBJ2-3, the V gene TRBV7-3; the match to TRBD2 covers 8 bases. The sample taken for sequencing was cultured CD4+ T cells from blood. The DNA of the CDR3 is TGTGCCAGCAGCTTAGGGGTTAGCGGGGTCCCACCGGATACGCAGTATTTT. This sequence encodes CASSLGVSGVPPDTQYF.